The T cell receptor (beta chain) under discussion was sequenced for a study of early T cells in non-severe SARS-CoV-2 infection. Across the whole study: Whole-blood bulk RNA, unsorted, was sequenced, and chains were unpaired.

With regard to this clonotype: Antigen specificity is unknown.

Unique molecular identifiers tagged individual cDNA molecules. TCRdb re-analysed the 5' RACE reads in MiXCR, keeping a single row per CDR3 protein. The sample carries about 83,000 distinct CDR3 sequences, 9% to 15% recorded once. Broader study findings: Sequences matched to VDJdb favored anti-spike CD8 responses, while private and CD4 specificities were missed.

Per germline, CDR1 SGDLS and CDR2 YYNGEE. The CDR3 has 14 residues. The J segment lost 0 bases and the V segment lost 3 bases, leaving 3 bases of the junction unmatched. This clonotype was sampled from an adult who was a healthcare worker with PCR-confirmed SARS-CoV-2 infection or an uninfected control (not recorded which). Sequenced input: whole blood. The J gene is TRBJ2-7, the V gene TRBV9, with TRBD1 matching 7 bases. CDR3 sequence: CASSARDSSYEQYF. As DNA, the CDR3 is TGTGCCAGCAGCGCCAGGGACAGCTCCTACGAGCAGTACTTC.